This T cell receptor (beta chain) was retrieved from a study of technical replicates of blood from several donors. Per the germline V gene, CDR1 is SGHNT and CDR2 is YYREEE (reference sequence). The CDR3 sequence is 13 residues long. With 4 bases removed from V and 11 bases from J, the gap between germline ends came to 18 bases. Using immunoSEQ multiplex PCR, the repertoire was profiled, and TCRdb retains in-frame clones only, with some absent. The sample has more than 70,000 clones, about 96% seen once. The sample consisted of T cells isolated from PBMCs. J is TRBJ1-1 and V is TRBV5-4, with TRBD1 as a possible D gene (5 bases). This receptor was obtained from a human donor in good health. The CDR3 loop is CASSLGQSAPAFF. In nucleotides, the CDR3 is TGTGCCAGCAGCCTGGGGCAGTCCGCTCCCGCTTTCTTT.